This entry lists 32 T cell receptor beta chains sequenced from one sample in a study of blood T cells in healthy people across ages. Then a second PCR, running about 6 to 12 cycles, was carried out with a sample-barcoded 5' primer and a J-beta primer mix. TCRdb analysed the 5' RACE reads with MiXCR anew, one entry per CDR3 protein. The sample lists 2 million or so distinct CDR3 sequences; 49% were seen once. Specimen: blood. These receptors were obtained from a woman between 40 and 55 years old in good health.

Worth noting for this clonotype: One end of the junction is discordant with germline, which a read error may explain. The V and J genes are TRBV27 and TRBJ2-7; D remains ambiguous. CDR1 is MNHEY, CDR2 SMNVEV, per germline (reference sequence). CDR3 length equals 13 residues. CDR3 DNA sequence: TGTGCCAGCAGTTCGGCGGCCTCCTACGAGCGGTACTTC. This encodes CASSSAASYERYF.

V gene TRBV7-9 combines with J gene TRBJ2-5, with no clear D. The CDR3 has 12 residues. V was cut by 8 bases and J by 5 bases, with 12 bases left in between. Per germline, CDR1 SEHNR and CDR2 FQNEAQ (reference sequence). Here the CDR3 reads CASAQRAETQYF. CDR3 in DNA: TGTGCCAGCGCGCAGCGCGCGGAGACCCAGTACTTC.

This chain uses TRBV4-3 with TRBJ2-1; 11 positions match TRBD2. Looked up from germline, CDR1 is LGHNA and CDR2 is YSLEER. This CDR3 has 14 residues. Trimming removed 0 bases from V and 12 bases from J; junction bases left unmatched: 4. The CDR3 reads CASSQETSGARQFF. The CDR3 DNA sequence: TGCGCCAGCAGCCAAGAGACTAGCGGGGCCAGGCAGTTCTTC.

Turning to this clonotype: The conserved closing phenylalanine or tryptophan is absent in this CDR3, likely reflecting a read error. J is TRBJ2-5 and V is TRBV7-9, with D possibly matching TRBD1 (5 bases). With 0 bases removed from V and 2 bases from J, the gap between germline ends came to 7 bases. The CDR3 runs to 14 residues. Germline V gene data show CDR1 as SEHNR and CDR2 as FQNEAQ (reference sequence). The CDR3 DNA sequence: TGTGCCAGCAGCTTAGCGGGGCCGCAAGAGACCCAGTACTTG. It specifies CASSLAGPQETQYL.

This clonotype turned up a few times. This rearrangement joins TRBV6-5 to TRBJ2-7, with D possibly matching TRBD1 (5 bases). Germline CDR1 and CDR2: MNHEY and SVGAGI. V was pared by 6 bases and J by 5 bases, with 17 bases between. The CDR3 has 14 amino acids. As DNA, the CDR3 is TGTGCCAGCAGGAATCCTATACAGGCGGACGAGCAGTACTTC. This codes for CASRNPIQADEQYF.

This clonotype has a handful of counts. The chain links TRBV9 to TRBJ2-7, with D possibly TRBD1 on 5 matching bases. Germline CDR1 reads SGDLS; CDR2 reads YYNGEE. This CDR3 contains 14 residues. V dropped 0 bases and J dropped 0 bases, with 7 bases sitting between them. This chain's CDR3 is CASSVEGSSYEQYF. CDR3 sequence (DNA): TGTGCCAGCAGCGTAGAGGGGTCCTCCTACGAGCAGTACTTC. The whole variable domain, remainder taken from reference TRBV9 and TRBJ2-7, is DSGVTQTPKHLITATGQRVTLRCSPRSGDLSVYWYQQSLDQGLQFLIQYYNGEERAKGNILERFSAQQFPDLHSELNLSSLELGDSALYFCASSVEGSSYEQYFGPGTRLTVT.

This rearrangement joins TRBV12-5 to TRBJ2-7, with D possibly matching TRBD2 (6 bases). The CDR3 has 11 residues. The V end was cut by 6 bases, the J end by 7 bases, with 10 bases between. The V gene's germline CDR1 is LGHNT and CDR2 FRNRAP. DNA for the CDR3: TGTGCTAGTGGGGGGGGTGTGGAGCAGTACTTC. Residues: CASGGGVEQYF.

The rearrangement links TRBV10-2 to TRBJ1-2, with TRBD1 identical over 9 bases. Germline-derived CDR1 and CDR2 are WSHSY and SAAADI. This CDR3 has 14 amino acids. V lost 7 bases and J lost 7; bases outside the gene matches: 10. The CDR3 DNA follows: TGCGCCAGCACCATTGGACAGGGGACTTTTGGCTACACCTTC. It encodes CASTIGQGTFGYTF.

This clonotype was observed a handful of times. This sequence joins TRBV27 and TRBJ2-4, with 8 bases aligning to TRBD2. V lost 2 bases to trimming and J lost 2 bases; unmatched junction nucleotides: 2. The CDR3 consists of 15 residues. Germline CDR1 MNHEY, CDR2 SMNVEV (reference sequence). CDR3 amino acids: CASSLREGSKNIQYF. The CDR3 nucleotides are TGTGCCAGCAGTTTACGGGAGGGGTCCAAAAACATTCAGTACTTC.

This clonotype was picked up a small number of times. This chain links TRBV29-1 with TRBJ2-1; TRBD1 agrees at 8 bases. Germline CDR1 reads SQVTM; CDR2 reads ANQGSEA. With V trimmed by 7 bases and J by 2 bases, 16 bases remained unmatched. The CDR3 is 17 amino acids. CDR3 DNA sequence: TGCAGCGGCGTATCCATTGGACAGGGTAAGACCTACAATGAGCAGTTCTTC. This codes for CSGVSIGQGKTYNEQFF.

V gene TRBV20-1 combines with J gene TRBJ2-1; 9 positions match TRBD2. CDR1 is DFQATT and CDR2 is SNEGSKA in the germline V gene (reference sequence). The CDR3 runs to 13 residues. After removal of 3 bases from V and 12 bases from J, the junction contained 9 bases not matched to a gene. The CDR3 reads CSARMASGTPQFF. CDR3 coding DNA: TGCAGTGCTAGGATGGCTAGCGGGACGCCGCAGTTCTTC.

This clonotype showed up many times. The chain employs TRBV4-3 and TRBJ2-7; possible D gene TRBD2, 6 bases. This CDR3 is 15 amino acids long. V gave up 0 bases and J gave up 0 bases, with 9 bases separating them. Germline values: CDR1 LGHNA, CDR2 YSLEER. The CDR3 nucleotides read TGCGCCAGCAGCCAAGAGGAGGGATTCTCCTACGAGCAGTACTTC. Translation: CASSQEEGFSYEQYF.

This clonotype was observed a single time. This chain uses TRBV7-2 with TRBJ2-7, with 9 bases lining up with TRBD2. The J call is doubtful: the DNA matches TRBJ2-5 better. Germline CDR1 is SGHTA and CDR2 is FQGNSA. CDR3 length equals 16 residues. The CDR3 reads CASSSHRLAAGETQYF. The CDR3 nucleotides read TGTGCCAGCAGCTCTCACCGACTAGCGGCGGGAGAGACCCAGTACTTC.

The V gene is TRBV20-1, the J gene TRBJ1-1; a possible D gene is TRBD1 (6 bases). V was cut by 2 bases and J by 8 bases, with 18 bases left in between. Germline V lookup: CDR1 DFQATT, CDR2 SNEGSKA (reference sequence). The CDR3 length is 14 residues. As DNA, the CDR3 is TGCAGTGCTAGATCACCGACAGGACGGAAAGAAGCTTTCTTT. This codes for CSARSPTGRKEAFF.

This clonotype appeared a few times. The chain carries TRBV12-3 or TRBV12-4 and TRBJ2-7; 7 positions match TRBD1. This CDR3 region has 14 residues. Germline trimming cut 5 bases from V and 1 base from J; bases unmatched to any gene: 5. CDR3 sequence reads: CASSITGESYEQYF. The CDR3 DNA follows: TGTGCCAGCAGTATAACAGGGGAGTCCTACGAGCAGTACTTC.

In this sample, this clonotype turned up once. J is TRBJ1-6 and V is TRBV12-3 or TRBV12-4; 9 bases match TRBD1. The length of the CDR3 is 15 residues. V was pared by 5 bases and J by 8 bases, with 7 bases of the junction left unmatched. The DNA of the CDR3 is TGTGCCAGCAGTCCGGGACAGGGCTTTTATTCACCCCTCCACTTT. Translation: CASSPGQGFYSPLHF.

The V call is TRBV5-1, the J call TRBJ2-1; D call uncertain. This CDR3 comprises 14 residues. Per the germline V gene, CDR1 is SGHRS and CDR2 is YFSETQ. Trimming took 4 bases from V and 6 from J, leaving 14 bases between them. The DNA of the CDR3 is TGCGCCAGCAGCGTGGGTGTCGGACGCAATGAGCAGTTCTTC. Its protein product is CASSVGVGRNEQFF.

On this clonotype itself: The junction does not match germline at one end; this may be a read error. The chain links TRBV7-2 to TRBJ2-7, with 7 positions matching TRBD2. This CDR3 comprises 14 residues. Looked up from germline, CDR1 is SGHTA and CDR2 is FQGNSA. CDR3 in amino acids: CVSTRDYLSYEQYF. CDR3 bases: TGTGTCAGCACCAGGGACTACCTCTCCTACGAGCAGTACTTC.

The chain has TRBV7-9 and TRBJ2-1; D tentatively fits TRBD1 or TRBD2 (6 bases each). The CDR3 length is 13 residues. Trimming took 5 bases from V and 9 from J, leaving 14 bases between them. CDR1 is SEHNR and CDR2 is FQNEAQ in the germline V gene (reference sequence). The CDR3 DNA is TGTGCCAGCAGCCACCGGGGGCGGGGTGAGCAGTTCTTC. Translation: CASSHRGRGEQFF.

This chain links TRBV5-6 with TRBJ2-1, with D unresolved. V lost 3 bases and J lost 0, with 10 bases in between. Germline loops: CDR1 SGHDT, CDR2 YYEEEE. The CDR3 sequence is 15 residues long. The DNA of the CDR3 is TGTGCCAGCAGCTCGACACAGAGCTCCTACAATGAGCAGTTCTTC. Translated, it gives CASSSTQSSYNEQFF.

In this sample, this clonotype turned up many times. One end of the junction is discordant with germline, which a read error may explain. The chain uses TRBV28 and TRBJ2-7; TRBD1 might be the D (5 bases). The CDR3 runs 14 residues. Per the germline V gene, CDR1 is MDHEN and CDR2 is SYDVKM. CDR3 DNA: TGCGCCAGCAGCTTGGGGCCCTCTCCCTACGAGCAGTACTTC. It is translated as CASSLGPSPYEQYF. Based on the CDR3 plus reference TRBV28 and TRBJ2-7, the full variable domain is DVKVTQSSRYLVKRTGEKVFLECVQDMDHENMFWYRQDPGLGLRLIYFSYDVKMKEKGDIPEGYSVSREKKERFSLILESASTNQTSMYLCASSLGPSPYEQYFGPGTRLTVT.

As concerns this clonotype: This may come from a read error, since a much larger clone is one base off. This chain joins TRBV27 and TRBJ2-3, with 7 bases lining up with TRBD2. The CDR3 totals 15 residues. From germline, CDR1 is MNHEY and CDR2 SMNVEV (reference sequence). The CDR3 spells CAGSQSGASTDTQYF. CDR3 nucleotide sequence: TGTGCCGGCAGTCAAAGCGGGGCTAGCACAGATACGCAGTATTTT.

The chain joins TRBV20-1 to TRBJ2-3; D perhaps matches TRBD2 (5 bases). Germline V gene data show CDR1 as DFQATT and CDR2 as SNEGSKA (reference sequence). V was shortened by 1 base and J by 5 bases, with 16 bases between the two germline ends. The CDR3 sequence is 15 residues long. CDR3 protein: CSARGFKGRGDTQYF. The DNA for the CDR3 is TGCAGTGCTAGAGGGTTTAAAGGGAGAGGAGATACGCAGTATTTT.

This rearrangement joins TRBV20-1 to TRBJ2-1, with 9 bases fitting TRBD2. There are 13 residues in the CDR3. Germline V lookup: CDR1 DFQATT, CDR2 SNEGSKA (reference sequence). V was pared by 4 bases and J by 6 bases, with 4 bases of the junction left unmatched. The CDR3, as DNA: TGCAGTGCTAATTTAGCGGGGGCCAATGAGCAGTTCTTC. Residues: CSANLAGANEQFF.

V gene TRBV27 combines with J gene TRBJ1-5, with D perhaps TRBD1 (5 bases). Between the trimmed V and J ends, which lost 3 bases and 3 bases, there was a span of 15 bases. Germline lookup yields CDR1 MNHEY and CDR2 SMNVEV (reference sequence). This CDR3 is built from 16 residues. For the CDR3, the DNA is TGTGCCAGCAGTTTGGGGCAGGGCAGATTCAATCAGCCCCAGCATTTT. Encoded protein: CASSLGQGRFNQPQHF.

The V call is TRBV4-2, the J call TRBJ1-3; D gene unclear. Germline V gene sequence: CDR1 LGHNA, CDR2 YNFKEQ. Between the trimmed V and J ends, which lost 1 base and 4 bases, there was a span of 8 bases. CDR3 size: 14 residues. CDR3 coding DNA: TGTGCCAGCAGCCAAGGTTCCGGAGGAAACACCATATATTTT. Its protein is CASSQGSGGNTIYF.

The CDR3 sequence: CASSHRAGGTDTQYF. CDR3 DNA sequence: TGTGCCAGCAGTCATAGGGCGGGGGGCACAGATACGCAGTATTTT. V and J are TRBV7-2 and TRBJ2-3; 7 positions match TRBD2. CDR3 length equals 15 residues. J gave up 1 base and V 6 bases, and 7 bases lay outside the gene matches. Germline loops: CDR1 SGHTA, CDR2 FQGNSA.

The table lists this clonotype with a few counts. The chain has TRBV27 and TRBJ1-2; 9 bases are shared with TRBD1. The germline V gene has CDR1 MNHEY and CDR2 SMNVEV (reference sequence). The CDR3 covers 16 residues. Trimming at V came to 3 bases and at J to 8 bases, leaving 13 bases not matched to a gene. The CDR3 DNA follows: TGTGCCAGCAGTTTGTCAGGCGGACAGGGGAATGGCGGCTACACCTTC. Amino acid sequence: CASSLSGGQGNGGYTF.

V usage is TRBV6-5 and J usage is TRBJ1-2; D is ambiguous. The length of the CDR3 is 12 residues. Germline V gene data show CDR1 as MNHEY and CDR2 as SVGAGI. V shed 5 bases and J shed 4 bases, with 8 bases lying between them. DNA of the CDR3: TGTGCCAGCAGTACGCCAGGCTATGGCTACACCTTC. It codes for CASSTPGYGYTF.

This clonotype was counted a single time. The rearrangement uses TRBV6-5 and TRBJ2-5; D is ambiguous. The CDR3 is 16 amino acids. The germline V gene has CDR1 MNHEY and CDR2 SVGAGI. Trimming stripped 5 bases from V and 4 bases from J, with 20 bases between. CDR3 region: CASSTRVMGRLETQYF. Here the CDR3 DNA reads TGTGCCAGCAGTACTCGGGTGATGGGCCGTTTAGAGACCCAGTACTTC.

This clonotype was detected only a few times. J is TRBJ2-1 and V is TRBV28; D gene ambiguous. The germline V and J ends were trimmed by 6 bases and 9 bases, with 6 bases remaining between them. There are 10 residues in the CDR3. In germline, CDR1 is MDHEN, CDR2 SYDVKM. CDR3 sequence reads: CASSVIEQFF. The CDR3 DNA reads TGTGCCAGCAGCGTCATTGAGCAGTTCTTC.

This sequence joins TRBV5-6 and TRBJ2-5; D remains ambiguous. Germline V gene sequence: CDR1 SGHDT, CDR2 YYEEEE. Trimming took 2 bases from V and 10 from J, leaving 9 bases between them. This CDR3 has 11 amino acids. CDR3 sequence reads: CASSLGPFQYF. DNA for the CDR3: TGTGCCAGCAGCTTAGGACCCTTCCAGTACTTC.